These 18 T cell receptor beta chains were all obtained from the same sample, sequenced in a study of cytomegalovirus exposure and HLA in healthy donors. PCR employed 60 Vbeta and 13 Jbeta primers. Sequencing used immunoSEQ multiplex PCR; TCRdb keeps in-frame clones, though not all of them. Of approximately 88,000 clones in the sample, 77% are singletons; the top ten hold around 3.4%. Material: PBMCs. Receptors originate from a man aged 25 to 40 in good health and CMV-seronegative.

The rearrangement uses TRBV28 and TRBJ2-6; no firm D call. Germline CDR1 is MDHEN and CDR2 is SYDVKM. Trimming stripped 7 bases from V and 2 bases from J, with 6 bases between. The CDR3 is 13 residues long. The CDR3 region has the DNA TGTGCCAGCAATCCCGCTGGGGCCAACGTCCTGACTTTC. Residues: CASNPAGANVLTF.

The rearrangement uses TRBV7-2 and TRBJ2-3, with D possibly TRBD2 on 6 matching bases. Germline V lookup: CDR1 SGHTA, CDR2 FQGNSA. V lost 5 bases, J lost 5 bases, and 14 bases lay in between. The CDR3 sequence is 14 residues long. As DNA, the CDR3 is TGTGCCAGCAGCCGTCAGCGGGCCGGAGATACGCAGTATTTT. Amino acid sequence: CASSRQRAGDTQYF. Supplemented by reference TRBV7-2 and TRBJ2-3, the full variable domain reads GAGVSQSPSNKVTEKGKDVELRCDPISGHTALYWYRQSLGQGLEFLIYFQGNSAPDKSGLPSDRFSAERTGGSVSTLTIQRTQQEDSAVYLCASSRQRAGDTQYFGPGTRLTVL.

This clone turned up a few times. The chain recombines TRBV29-1 with TRBJ2-2; possible D gene TRBD1, 6 bases. Germline V gene lookup returns CDR1 SQVTM and CDR2 ANQGSEA. The CDR3 loop spans 12 amino acids. Trimming shortened V by 6 bases and J by 4 bases, and 9 bases separated the two germline ends. The CDR3 nucleotides are TGCAGCGTCACAGGGTTCACCGGGGAGCTGTTTTTT. It specifies CSVTGFTGELFF.

The rearrangement joins TRBV4-1 to TRBJ2-7, with 7 positions matching TRBD2. CDR1 and CDR2 from the germline V gene are MGHRA and YSYEKL. The CDR3 runs to 15 residues. V trimming: 0 bases; J trimming: 3 bases; junction bases outside the gene matches: 5. The DNA for the CDR3 is TGCGCCAGCAGCCAAGAGCAGCGGGAATTCTACGAGCAGTACTTC. Amino acid sequence: CASSQEQREFYEQYF.

This clone was picked up one time. CDR3 sequence: CASSQLLATNTGELFF. The CDR3, as DNA: TGCGCCAGCAGCCAACTACTAGCTACCAACACCGGGGAGCTGTTTTTT. The chain has TRBV4-1 and TRBJ2-2; D is perhaps TRBD2 (6 bases). V lost 2 bases to trimming and J lost 2 bases, with 12 bases between them. Germline CDR1 MGHRA, CDR2 YSYEKL. The CDR3 loop spans 16 amino acids.

The genes are TRBV30 and TRBJ2-7, with 7 bases aligning to TRBD2. V gave up 0 bases and J gave up 3 bases; unmatched junction bases: 5. The length of the CDR3 is 14 residues. Looked up from germline, CDR1 is GTSNPN and CDR2 is SVGIG (reference sequence). The CDR3 DNA is TGTGCCTGGAGTGTACACGGACTAGTCTACGAGCAGTACTTC. It encodes CAWSVHGLVYEQYF. Complete variable domain (other parts from reference TRBV30 and TRBJ2-7): SQTIHQWPATLVQPVGSPLSLECTVEGTSNPNLYWYRQAAGRGLQLLFYSVGIGQISSEVPQNLSASRPQDRQFILSSKKLLLSDSGFYLCAWSVHGLVYEQYFGPGTRLTVT.

The chain carries TRBV30 and TRBJ1-2; maybe TRBD1 (5 bases). Germline V lookup: CDR1 GTSNPN, CDR2 SVGIG (reference sequence). This CDR3 has 14 amino acids. The V gene lost 2 bases and the J gene lost 0 bases, with 10 bases spanning the gap. The CDR3 region has the DNA TGTGCCTGGAGTTACAGGACACCTAACTATGGCTACACCTTC. This gives the protein CAWSYRTPNYGYTF.

The V gene is TRBV2, the J gene TRBJ1-5; 8 positions match TRBD1. Germline CDR1 SNHLY, CDR2 FYNNEI. V lost 6 bases and J lost 2; bases outside the gene matches: 6. The CDR3 has 15 amino acids. CDR3 DNA sequence: TGTGCCAGCAGCCCCAGGGGGCTGGGCAATCAGCCCCAGCATTTT. Protein: CASSPRGLGNQPQHF.

The chain links TRBV18 to TRBJ1-4; 7 positions agree with TRBD1. The length of the CDR3 is 17 residues. Germline assignment: CDR1 KGHSH and CDR2 LQKENI. Trimming removed 4 bases from V and 0 bases from J; junction bases left unmatched: 8. The CDR3 DNA follows: TGTGCCAGCTCACAGGGAAGAACAGGGGCAACTAATGAAAAACTGTTTTTT. This sequence encodes CASSQGRTGATNEKLFF.

This chain links TRBV13 with TRBJ2-1; D gene uncertain. This CDR3 contains 13 residues. Germline V gives CDR1 PRHDT, CDR2 FYEKMQ (reference sequence). With 5 bases removed from V and 7 bases from J, the gap between germline ends came to 12 bases. The CDR3: CASSPPLTNEQFF. CDR3 DNA: TGTGCCAGCAGCCCCCCTCTGACAAATGAGCAGTTCTTC.

The J gene is TRBJ2-7, the V gene TRBV20-1, with a possible D match to TRBD2 (6 bases). Trimming shortened V by 3 bases and J by 6 bases, and 9 bases separated the two germline ends. Germline V gene lookup returns CDR1 DFQATT and CDR2 SNEGSKA (reference sequence). The CDR3 runs 11 residues. The CDR3 region has the DNA TGCAGTGCTAGGGGGACTTTCGAGCAGTACTTC. This encodes CSARGTFEQYF.

The chain joins TRBV21-1 to TRBJ2-7; the table's D call, TRBD1, has no DNA check behind it. TRBV21-1 is flagged as a pseudogene. This CDR3 has 14 amino acids. CDR3 in DNA: TGTGCCAGCAGCGGCCTAAGAGACAACTACGAGCAGTACTTC. It translates to CASSGLRDNYEQYF.

This clone was seen only a few times. Other DNA sequences of this sample code for an identical CDR3. The chain combines TRBV19 with TRBJ1-5; unclear D gene. This CDR3 contains 13 residues. Germline CDR1 LNHDA, CDR2 SQIVND (reference sequence). V was clipped by 1 base and J by 7 bases, with 8 bases between them. Here the CDR3 DNA reads TGTGCCAGTAGTATAGGGGAGGAACAGCCCCAGCATTTT. The encoded protein is CASSIGEEQPQHF.

V and J are TRBV5-1 and TRBJ2-5, with TRBD1 matching over 8 bases. The CDR3 contains 15 residues. V was pared by 0 bases and J by 3 bases, with 4 bases of the junction left unmatched. CDR1 and CDR2 (germline): SGHRS, YFSETQ. The CDR3 loop reads CASSLADRGEETQYF. In DNA, the CDR3 is TGCGCCAGCAGCTTGGCCGACAGGGGTGAAGAGACCCAGTACTTC. Using reference TRBV5-1 and TRBJ2-5 for the parts outside the CDR3, the full variable domain is KAGVTQTPRYLIKTRGQQVTLSCSPISGHRSVSWYQQTPGQGLQFLFEYFSETQRNKGNFPGRFSGRQFSNSRSEMNVSTLELGDSALYLCASSLADRGEETQYFGPGTRLLVL.

V gene TRBV28 combines with J gene TRBJ2-3; no firm D call. Germline V CDR1 and CDR2: MDHEN, SYDVKM. The V gene lost 3 bases and the J gene lost 6 bases, with 13 bases spanning the gap. The CDR3 extends over 14 amino acids. The CDR3 here is CASSFPPVGDTQYF. The CDR3 DNA is TGTGCCAGCAGTTTTCCCCCCGTCGGGGATACGCAGTATTTT.

The CDR3 bases are TGTGCCAGCAGTGAGAGGGACAGGGAGACCCAGTACTTC. It codes for CASSERDRETQYF. The V and J genes are TRBV6-1 and TRBJ2-5, with 8 bases lining up with TRBD1. Germline-derived CDR1 and CDR2 are MNHNS and SASEGT. The CDR3 consists of 13 residues. V shed 3 bases, J shed 5 bases, and the junction held 2 bases outside the gene matches.

The rearrangement links TRBV4-2 to TRBJ2-2; 7 positions agree with TRBD2. The CDR3 is made up of 16 amino acids. The germline gives CDR1 LGHNA, CDR2 YNFKEQ. Unmatched junction bases numbered 10, after V lost 3 bases and J lost 6 bases. CDR3 sequence: CASSHRGGTFAGELFF. The DNA of the CDR3 is TGTGCCAGCAGCCACCGCGGGGGAACTTTCGCCGGGGAGCTGTTTTTT.

This chain uses TRBV6-1 with TRBJ2-3; 10 positions match TRBD1. The CDR3 is 15 residues long. Germline CDR1 is MNHNS and CDR2 is SASEGT. Trimming at V came to 0 bases and at J to 10 bases, leaving 7 bases not matched to a gene. Written as DNA, the CDR3 is TGTGCCAGCAGTGAAGCAGGGGACAGGGGAGACCCGCAGTATTTT. The encoded protein is CASSEAGDRGDPQYF.